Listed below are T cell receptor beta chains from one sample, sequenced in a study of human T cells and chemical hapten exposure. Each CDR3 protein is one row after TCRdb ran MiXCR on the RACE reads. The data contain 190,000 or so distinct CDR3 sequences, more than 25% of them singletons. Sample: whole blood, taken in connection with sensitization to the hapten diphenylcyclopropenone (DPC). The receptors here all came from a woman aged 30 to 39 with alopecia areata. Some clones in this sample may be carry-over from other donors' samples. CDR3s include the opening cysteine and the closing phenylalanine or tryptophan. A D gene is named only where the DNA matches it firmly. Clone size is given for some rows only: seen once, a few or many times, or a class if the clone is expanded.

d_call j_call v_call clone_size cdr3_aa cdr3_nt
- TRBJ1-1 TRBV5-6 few CASSLYGGNIEAFF TGTGCCAGCAGCTTGTACGGAGGAAACATTGAAGCTTTCTTT
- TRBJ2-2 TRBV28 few CASSGGTVTGELFF TGTGCCAGCAGTGGGGGGACAGTCACCGGGGAGCTGTTTTTT
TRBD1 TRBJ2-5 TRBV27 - CASSYAGTGDQETQYF TGTGCCAGCAGTTACGCCGGGACAGGGGACCAAGAGACCCAGTACTTC
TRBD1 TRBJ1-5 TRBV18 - CASSLRQGLPDSNQPQHF TGTGCCAGCTCTCTAAGACAGGGCCTACCCGATAGCAATCAGCCCCAGCATTTT
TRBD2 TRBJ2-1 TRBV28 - CASSLGTSGAQGEQFF TGTGCCAGCAGTTTAGGAACTAGCGGGGCTCAGGGGGAGCAGTTCTTC
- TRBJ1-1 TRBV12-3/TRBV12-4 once CASRPYRENTEAFF TGTGCCAGCAGGCCCTACCGTGAGAACACTGAAGCTTTCTTT
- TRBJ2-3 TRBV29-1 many CSADTQYF TGCAGCGCTGATACGCAGTATTTT
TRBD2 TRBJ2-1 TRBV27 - CASSGGVYNEQFF TGTGCCAGCAGCGGGGGGGTATACAATGAGCAGTTCTTC
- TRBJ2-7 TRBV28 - CASSVPSYEQYF TGTGCCAGCTCGGTTCCTTCCTACGAGCAGTACTTC
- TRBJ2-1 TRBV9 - CASSTGSSSYNEQFF TGTGCCAGCAGCACCGGGAGTAGCTCCTACAATGAGCAGTTCTTC
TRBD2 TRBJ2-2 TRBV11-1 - CASSLGGNSGRIAGELFF TGTGCCAGCAGCTTAGGGGGGAATAGCGGGAGAATCGCCGGGGAGCTGTTTTTT
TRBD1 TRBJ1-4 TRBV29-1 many CSVPDRGQEKLFF TGCAGCGTTCCCGACAGGGGGCAGGAAAAACTGTTTTTT
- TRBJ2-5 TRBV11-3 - CASSSSQDTQYF TGTGCCAGCAGCTCATCTCAGGATACCCAGTACTTC
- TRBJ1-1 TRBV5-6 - CASSSIRENTEAFF TGTGCCAGCAGCTCGATCAGGGAGAACACTGAAGCTTTCTTT
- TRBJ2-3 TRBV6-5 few CASSYSTQGINTQYF TGTGCCAGCAGTTACTCAACACAGGGAATCAATACGCAGTATTTT
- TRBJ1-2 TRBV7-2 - CASSLDRESYTF TGTGCCAGCAGCTTAGACAGGGAGAGCTACACCTTC
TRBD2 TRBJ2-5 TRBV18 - CASSPPMLAGARQETQYF TGTGCCAGCTCACCACCCATGCTAGCGGGGGCCAGACAAGAGACCCAGTACTTC